This record covers a single TCR beta chain. No antigen is known for it. Participants with HIV, all of them, were treated in the United States. Survey-level immunoSEQ v3.0 assays were run. Sequencing was performed with immunoSEQ multiplex PCR; in TCRdb, only in-frame clones are kept and a portion is missing. Of around 13,000 clones listed, 80% were seen once; the top ten hold around 13%. This record belongs to a study of long-term antiretroviral therapy in people with HIV. Study-wide findings and caveats: HIV repertoires had narrower CDR3 length ranges than controls.

The germline V gene has CDR1 SGHVS and CDR2 FQNEAQ. This CDR3 contains 13 residues. V was pared by 3 bases and J by 3 bases, with 0 bases of the junction left unmatched. This specimen was unsorted PBMCs, taken 3.2 years before starting antiretroviral therapy. The source of this sequence is a man aged 40-49 years with HIV. V and J are TRBV7-8 and TRBJ2-5, with 8 bases matching TRBD1. This CDR3 is CASSLDREETQYF. The CDR3 bases are TGTGCCAGCAGCTTGGACAGGGAAGAGACCCAGTACTTC. Full variable domain (missing parts from reference TRBV7-8 and TRBJ2-5): GAGVSQSPRYKVAKRGQDVALRCDPISGHVSLFWYQQALGQGPEFLTYFQNEAQLDKSGLPSDRFFAERPEGSVSTLKIQRTQQEDSAVYLCASSLDREETQYFGPGTRLLVL.